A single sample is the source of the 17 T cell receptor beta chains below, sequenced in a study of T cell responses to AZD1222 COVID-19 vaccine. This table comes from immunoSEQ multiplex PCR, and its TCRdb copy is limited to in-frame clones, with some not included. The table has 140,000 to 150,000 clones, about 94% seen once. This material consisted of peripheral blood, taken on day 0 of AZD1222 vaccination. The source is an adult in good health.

The DNA of the CDR3 is TGTGCCAGCAGTGTCTCCCTACTAGCACAGGCTAGTAATGAAAAACTGTTTTTT. This sequence encodes CASSVSLLAQASNEKLFF. The chain uses TRBV2 and TRBJ1-4; D is possibly TRBD1 (5 bases). The V gene lost 4 bases and the J gene lost 4 bases, with 22 bases spanning the gap. Germline CDR1 reads SNHLY; CDR2 reads FYNNEI. The CDR3 spans 18 residues.

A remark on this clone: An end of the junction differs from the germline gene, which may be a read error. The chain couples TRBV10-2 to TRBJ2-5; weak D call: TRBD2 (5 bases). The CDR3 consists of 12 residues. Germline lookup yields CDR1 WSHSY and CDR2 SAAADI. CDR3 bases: TGCGCCAGCAGTGAATCACTAGAGCCCCAGTACTTC. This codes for CASSESLEPQYF.

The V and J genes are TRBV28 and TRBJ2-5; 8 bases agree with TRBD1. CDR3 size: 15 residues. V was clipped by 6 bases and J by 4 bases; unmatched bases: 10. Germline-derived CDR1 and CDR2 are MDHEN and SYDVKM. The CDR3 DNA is TGTGCCAGCAGGTCCAGGGGGCACGTAGGAGAGACCCAGTACTTC. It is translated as CASRSRGHVGETQYF.

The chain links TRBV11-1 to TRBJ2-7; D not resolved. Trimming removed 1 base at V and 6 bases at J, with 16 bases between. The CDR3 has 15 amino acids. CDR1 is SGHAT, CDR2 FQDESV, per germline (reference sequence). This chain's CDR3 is CASSLGDRGGPEQYF. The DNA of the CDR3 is TGTGCCAGCAGCTTAGGAGATCGAGGTGGACCCGAGCAGTACTTC.

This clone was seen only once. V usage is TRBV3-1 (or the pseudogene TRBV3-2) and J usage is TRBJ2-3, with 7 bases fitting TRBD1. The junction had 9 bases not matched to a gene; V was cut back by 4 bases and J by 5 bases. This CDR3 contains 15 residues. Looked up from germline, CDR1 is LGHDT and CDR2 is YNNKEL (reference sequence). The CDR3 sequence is CASSPRPQGVDTQYF. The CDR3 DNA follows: TGTGCCAGCAGCCCAAGGCCCCAGGGGGTAGATACGCAGTATTTT.

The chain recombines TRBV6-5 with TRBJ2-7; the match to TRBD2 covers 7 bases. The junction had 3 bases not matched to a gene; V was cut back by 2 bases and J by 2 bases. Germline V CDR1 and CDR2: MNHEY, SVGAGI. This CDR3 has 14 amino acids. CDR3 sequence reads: CASSYGGVTYEQYF. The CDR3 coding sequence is TGTGCCAGCAGTTACGGGGGGGTGACCTACGAGCAGTACTTC.

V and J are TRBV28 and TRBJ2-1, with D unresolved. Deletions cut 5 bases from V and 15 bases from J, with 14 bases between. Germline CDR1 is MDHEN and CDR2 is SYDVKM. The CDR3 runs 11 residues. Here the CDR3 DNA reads TGTGCCAGCAGTGCGGCAGTCTCGTCGTTCTTC. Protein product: CASSAAVSSFF.

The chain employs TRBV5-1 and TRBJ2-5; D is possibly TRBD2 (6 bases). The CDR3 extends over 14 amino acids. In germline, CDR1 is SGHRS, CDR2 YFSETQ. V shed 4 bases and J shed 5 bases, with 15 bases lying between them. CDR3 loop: CASSTGTPFETQYF. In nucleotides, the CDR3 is TGCGCCAGCAGCACGGGGACTCCATTCGAGACCCAGTACTTC.

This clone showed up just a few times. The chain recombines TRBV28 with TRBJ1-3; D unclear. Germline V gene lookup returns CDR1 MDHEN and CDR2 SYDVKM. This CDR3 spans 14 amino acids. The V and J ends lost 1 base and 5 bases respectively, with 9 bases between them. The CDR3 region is CASSLSGSRNTIYF. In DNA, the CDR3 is TGTGCCAGCAGTTTATCGGGGAGTAGAAACACCATATATTTT. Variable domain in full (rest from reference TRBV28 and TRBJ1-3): DVKVTQSSRYLVKRTGEKVFLECVQDMDHENMFWYRQDPGLGLRLIYFSYDVKMKEKGDIPEGYSVSREKKERFSLILESASTNQTSMYLCASSLSGSRNTIYFGEGSWLTVV.

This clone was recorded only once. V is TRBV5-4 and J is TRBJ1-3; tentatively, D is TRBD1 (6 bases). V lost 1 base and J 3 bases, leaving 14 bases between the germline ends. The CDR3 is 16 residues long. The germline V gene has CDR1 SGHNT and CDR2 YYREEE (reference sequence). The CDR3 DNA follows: TGTGCCAGCAGCTTGTTCCCGACAGGCGTTGGAAACACCATATATTTT. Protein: CASSLFPTGVGNTIYF. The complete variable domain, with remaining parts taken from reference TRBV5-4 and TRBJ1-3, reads ETGVTQSPTHLIKTRGQQVTLRCSSQSGHNTVSWYQQALGQGPQFIFQYYREEENGRGNFPPRFSGLQFPNYSSELNVNALELDDSALYLCASSLFPTGVGNTIYFGEGSWLTVV.

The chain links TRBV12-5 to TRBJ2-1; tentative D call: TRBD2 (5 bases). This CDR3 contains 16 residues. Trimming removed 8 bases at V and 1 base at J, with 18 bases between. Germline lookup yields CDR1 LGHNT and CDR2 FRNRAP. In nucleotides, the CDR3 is TGTGCTAGTTCCCCTCCTAGTAGCGCTTCCTACAATGAGCAGTTCTTC. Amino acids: CASSPPSSASYNEQFF.

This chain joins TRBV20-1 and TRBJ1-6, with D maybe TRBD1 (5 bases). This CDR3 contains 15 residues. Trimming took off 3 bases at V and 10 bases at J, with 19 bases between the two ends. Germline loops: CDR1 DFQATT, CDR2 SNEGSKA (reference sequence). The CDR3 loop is CSASRMDRSGSPLHF. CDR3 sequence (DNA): TGCAGTGCTAGTAGGATGGATCGTTCAGGGTCACCCCTCCACTTT.

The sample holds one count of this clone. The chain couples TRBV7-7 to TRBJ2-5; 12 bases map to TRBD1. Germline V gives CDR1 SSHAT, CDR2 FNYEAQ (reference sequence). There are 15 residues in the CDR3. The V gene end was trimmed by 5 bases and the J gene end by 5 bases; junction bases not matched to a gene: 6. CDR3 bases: TGTGCCAGCAGCCCGGGACAGGGGGCTGTGGAGACCCAGTACTTC. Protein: CASSPGQGAVETQYF.

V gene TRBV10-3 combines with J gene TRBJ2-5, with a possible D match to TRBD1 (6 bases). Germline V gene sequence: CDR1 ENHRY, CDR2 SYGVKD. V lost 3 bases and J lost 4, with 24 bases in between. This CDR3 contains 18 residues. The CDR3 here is CAISERLGQGSRTETQYF. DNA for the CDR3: TGTGCCATCAGTGAACGGTTGGGGCAGGGGTCCCGCACAGAGACCCAGTACTTC.

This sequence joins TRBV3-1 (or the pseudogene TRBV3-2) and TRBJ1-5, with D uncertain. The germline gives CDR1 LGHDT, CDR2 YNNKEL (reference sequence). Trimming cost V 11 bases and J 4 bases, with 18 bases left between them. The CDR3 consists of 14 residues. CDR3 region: CAVHPPYANQPQHF. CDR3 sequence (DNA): TGTGCCGTCCACCCTCCCTACGCGAATCAGCCCCAGCATTTT.

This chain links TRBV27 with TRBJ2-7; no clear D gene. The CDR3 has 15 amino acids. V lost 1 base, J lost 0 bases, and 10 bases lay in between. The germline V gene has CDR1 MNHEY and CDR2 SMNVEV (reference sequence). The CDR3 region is CASSLLFGSSYEQYF. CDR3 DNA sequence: TGTGCCAGCAGTTTATTGTTTGGCAGCTCCTACGAGCAGTACTTC.

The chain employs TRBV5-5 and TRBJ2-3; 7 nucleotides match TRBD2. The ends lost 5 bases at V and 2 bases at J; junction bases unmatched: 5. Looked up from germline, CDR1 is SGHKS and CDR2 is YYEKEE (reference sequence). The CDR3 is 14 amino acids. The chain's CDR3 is CASRAGTYTDTQYF. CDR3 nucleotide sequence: TGTGCCAGCAGAGCGGGGACCTACACAGATACGCAGTATTTT.